Below, 27 T cell receptor beta chains from the same sample are listed, as sequenced in a study of T cells in Graves' hyperthyroidism and ophthalmopathy. The source material, RNA transcripts, was used to amplify TCR beta CDR3 regions. The primer set for the first-round RT-PCR of the TCR CDR3 was HTBI. TCRdb called the multiplex PCR reads again in MiXCR, with one record for every CDR3 protein. The sample holds 700,000 to 950,000 distinct CDR3 sequences, 30% to 40% seen once. The material sequenced was blood. The receptors shown here come from a woman in her thirties or forties with Graves' hyperthyroidism.

Details on this clonotype: The CDR3 ends on some other residue instead of the conserved phenylalanine or tryptophan, so this is likely a read error. The chain uses TRBV7-3 and TRBJ2-7; a weak D match, TRBD1 (5 bases). Germline CDR1 SGHTA, CDR2 FQGTGA. The CDR3 has 15 residues. V lost 5 bases and J lost 0, with 14 bases in between. CDR3 sequence reads: CASSQGVRSSYEQYL. CDR3 bases: TGTGCCAGCAGCCAAGGGGTGAGGAGCTCCTACGAGCAGTACCTC.

In its sample, this clonotype was seen many times. The chain uses TRBV12-3 or TRBV12-4 and TRBJ2-5, with TRBD1 matching over 7 bases. V dropped 5 bases and J dropped 3; count of bases not matched to a gene: 6. The CDR3 contains 14 residues. The CDR3 DNA reads as TGTGCCAGCAGTCGGACCGGGACAGAAGAGACCCAGTACTTC. Its protein product is CASSRTGTEETQYF.

This clonotype was seen repeatedly, ten times or more. This chain connects TRBV9 to TRBJ2-7; 8 bases are shared with TRBD2. The V segment lost 0 bases and the J segment 4 bases; nucleotides outside the gene matches: 6. The CDR3 length is 15 residues. CDR1 SGDLS and CDR2 YYNGEE come from the germline V gene. CDR3 in DNA: TGTGCCAGCAGCGTAGGAGATAGCGGGATGTACGAGCAGTACTTC. It yields the protein CASSVGDSGMYEQYF.

J is TRBJ1-2 and V is TRBV29-1; D may be TRBD1 (6 bases). The CDR3 has 15 amino acids. Per the germline V gene, CDR1 is SQVTM and CDR2 is ANQGSEA. V lost 5 bases, J lost 4 bases, and 20 bases lay in between. The CDR3 DNA follows: TGCAGCGTTTTACAGGGAGGATCGGAAGTCTATGGCTACACCTTC. Its protein is CSVLQGGSEVYGYTF. Looking up the rest from reference TRBV29-1 and TRBJ1-2 gives the full variable domain: SAVISQKPSRDICQRGTSLTIQCQVDSQVTMMFWYRQQPGQSLTLIATANQGSEATYESGFVIDKFPISRPNLTFSTLTVSNMSPEDSSIYLCSVLQGGSEVYGYTFGSGTRLTVV.

This clonotype was picked up one time. The chain employs TRBV19 and TRBJ1-5; D ambiguous. This CDR3 is built from 12 residues. The germline V gene has CDR1 LNHDA and CDR2 SQIVND (reference sequence). V shed 0 bases and J shed 7 bases, with 4 bases lying between them. CDR3 sequence: CASSIDLQPQHF. CDR3 nucleotide sequence: TGTGCCAGTAGTATAGATCTCCAGCCCCAGCATTTT. Supplemented by reference TRBV19 and TRBJ1-5, the full variable domain reads DGGITQSPKYLFRKEGQNVTLSCEQNLNHDAMYWYRQDPGQGLRLIYYSQIVNDFQKGDIAEGYSVSREKKESFPLTVTSAQKNPTAFYLCASSIDLQPQHFGDGTRLSIL.

This clonotype has a count of ten or more. This rearrangement joins TRBV25-1 to TRBJ1-2; no reliable D call. The CDR3 runs 14 residues. Per the germline V gene, CDR1 is MGHDK and CDR2 is SYGVNS. The germline V and J ends were trimmed by 3 bases and 3 bases, with 11 bases remaining between them. The CDR3 DNA sequence: TGTGCCAGCAGTGATATCGAGGGCGACTATGGCTACACCTTC. It translates to CASSDIEGDYGYTF.

The chain employs TRBV4-1 and TRBJ2-3; D perhaps matches TRBD1 (6 bases). The CDR3 contains 14 residues. V was cut by 5 bases and J by 5 bases, with 14 bases left in between. Germline assignment: CDR1 MGHRA and CDR2 YSYEKL. CDR3 coding DNA: TGCGCCAGCAGCGGGGGCCTAGGAGGAGATACGCAGTATTTT. Its protein product is CASSGGLGGDTQYF.

The gene calls are TRBV7-9 and TRBJ2-7, with no clear D. With the DNA end fitting TRBJ2-1 better, the J assignment may be wrong. The germline V gene encodes CDR1 SEHNR and CDR2 FQNEAQ (reference sequence). This CDR3 spans 12 amino acids. The CDR3 protein is CASSLVDDEQFF. The CDR3 DNA is TGTGCCAGCAGCTTAGTGGACGATGAGCAGTTCTTC.

This clonotype was seen many times. The chain has TRBV29-1 and TRBJ2-7, with TRBD1 matching over 9 bases. This CDR3 spans 14 amino acids. CDR1 is SQVTM, CDR2 ANQGSEA, per germline. V was clipped by 6 bases and J by 3 bases; unmatched bases: 9. CDR3 sequence reads: CSVTTGGQIYEQYF. The CDR3 coding sequence is TGCAGCGTAACTACAGGGGGCCAGATCTACGAGCAGTACTTC.

The sample holds a few counts of this clonotype. This sequence joins TRBV28 and TRBJ1-5; 8 bases match TRBD1. J gave up 3 bases and V 8 bases, and 3 bases lay outside the gene matches. This CDR3 has 13 amino acids. Per the germline V gene, CDR1 is MDHEN and CDR2 is SYDVKM. CDR3 residues: CASQDRDNQPQHF. Here the CDR3 DNA reads TGTGCCAGCCAGGACAGGGACAATCAGCCCCAGCATTTT. Using reference TRBV28 and TRBJ1-5 for the parts outside the CDR3, the full variable domain is DVKVTQSSRYLVKRTGEKVFLECVQDMDHENMFWYRQDPGLGLRLIYFSYDVKMKEKGDIPEGYSVSREKKERFSLILESASTNQTSMYLCASQDRDNQPQHFGDGTRLSIL.

This chain joins TRBV6-2 or TRBV6-3 and TRBJ1-5; TRBD1 aligns across 7 bases. Germline-derived CDR1 and CDR2 are MNHEY and SVGEGT. This CDR3 has 14 residues. V dropped 2 bases and J dropped 3; count of bases not matched to a gene: 1. CDR3: CASSYGTDNQPQHF. As DNA, the CDR3 is TGTGCCAGCAGTTACGGGACAGACAATCAGCCCCAGCATTTT.

This clonotype showed up just once. This sequence joins TRBV25-1 and TRBJ2-7; D possibly uses TRBD1 or TRBD2 (5 bases each). Trimming cost V 7 bases and J 3 bases, with 13 bases left between them. CDR1 and CDR2 (germline): MGHDK, SYGVNS. The CDR3 length is 13 residues. The CDR3 nucleotides read TGTGCCAGCACTCCCCTTGGGGGCTACGAGCAGTACTTC. Its translation is CASTPLGGYEQYF.

Comment on this clonotype: One end of the junction varies from germline; a read error may be responsible. The V gene is TRBV7-9, the J gene TRBJ2-6; weak D call: TRBD1 (5 bases). CDR1 and CDR2 (germline): SEHNR, FQNEAQ (reference sequence). The CDR3 consists of 16 residues. The CDR3 loop is CASSLVSGNGANVPTF. Here the CDR3 DNA reads TGTGCCAGCAGTTTAGTCTCTGGTAATGGGGCCAACGTCCCGACTTTC.

CDR3 in DNA: TGTGCCAGAGGTTCAAGGGGCTCTGCAACTAATGAAAAACTGTTTTTT. It codes for CARGSRGSATNEKLFF. The chain joins TRBV2 to TRBJ1-4; possibly TRBD1 for D (5 bases). V was clipped by 9 bases and J by 0 bases, with 17 bases between them. This CDR3 is built from 16 residues. Germline V gene sequence: CDR1 SNHLY, CDR2 FYNNEI.

CDR3 region: CSVELQGGNGYTF. CDR3 nucleotide sequence: TGCAGCGTTGAATTACAGGGAGGAAACGGCTACACCTTC. The chain carries TRBV29-1 and TRBJ1-2, with D possibly TRBD1 on 6 matching bases. CDR1 and CDR2 (germline): SQVTM, ANQGSEA. V was shortened by 2 bases and J by 8 bases, with 15 bases between the two germline ends. The CDR3 covers 13 residues.

The table lists this clonotype with many counts. The chain uses TRBV10-1 and TRBJ2-2; 7 bases align to TRBD2. The V segment lost 4 bases and the J segment 4 bases; nucleotides outside the gene matches: 6. CDR1 WNHNN and CDR2 SYGVQD come from the germline V gene (reference sequence). The CDR3 extends over 15 amino acids. CDR3 DNA: TGCGCCAGCAGTGGGCCTAGCGGACCCACCGGGGAGCTGTTTTTT. This encodes CASSGPSGPTGELFF.

The V gene is TRBV4-2, the J gene TRBJ1-5, with 12 nucleotides matching TRBD1. The V gene's germline CDR1 is LGHNA and CDR2 YNFKEQ. CDR3 length: 16 residues. V gave up 8 bases and J gave up 3 bases; unmatched junction bases: 8. The CDR3 protein is CASGRGTGGVNQPQHF. Here the CDR3 DNA reads TGTGCCAGCGGAAGGGGGACAGGGGGCGTCAATCAGCCCCAGCATTTT.

There are many counts of this clonotype. The chain has TRBV7-2 and TRBJ2-5; D remains ambiguous. V lost 5 bases to trimming and J lost 5 bases, with 12 bases between them. Germline lookup yields CDR1 SGHTA and CDR2 FQGNSA. The CDR3 totals 13 residues. This CDR3 is CASSGWAGETQYF. The CDR3 DNA reads TGTGCCAGCAGCGGCTGGGCTGGGGAGACCCAGTACTTC.

V and J are TRBV6-5 and TRBJ2-3; unclear D gene. Trimming removed 2 bases from V and 6 bases from J, with 3 bases in between. CDR1 and CDR2 from the germline V gene are MNHEY and SVGAGI. The CDR3 sequence is 11 residues long. Here the CDR3 DNA reads TGTGCCAGCAGTTACGGGGATACGCAGTATTTT. This encodes CASSYGDTQYF.

A few counts support this clonotype. V gene TRBV7-9 combines with J gene TRBJ2-5; D unclear. CDR1 is SEHNR, CDR2 FQNEAQ, per germline (reference sequence). This CDR3 is 18 amino acids long. Trimming removed 1 base at V and 1 base at J, with 19 bases between. DNA of the CDR3: TGTGCCAGCAGCTTAGTTGTCGCTGGAAGACCCTTCCAAGAGACCCAGTACTTC. Translation: CASSLVVAGRPFQETQYF.

The chain uses TRBV6-2 or TRBV6-3 and TRBJ1-1; 9 bases align to TRBD1. Germline-derived CDR1 and CDR2 are MNHEY and SVGEGT. The CDR3 has 17 amino acids. V shed 2 bases, J shed 5 bases, and the junction held 12 bases outside the gene matches. CDR3 DNA sequence: TGTGCCAGCAGTTACGCGGGGACAGGGTTAGACGTGACTGAAGCTTTCTTT. Its protein product is CASSYAGTGLDVTEAFF.

The chain has TRBV5-1 and TRBJ1-2, with no clear D. Germline CDR1 is SGHRS and CDR2 is YFSETQ. Deletions cut 3 bases from V and 7 bases from J, with 10 bases between. CDR3 size: 12 residues. The DNA of the CDR3 is TGCGCCAGCAGCTCCTCCATTTCTGGCTACACCTTC. Amino acid sequence: CASSSSISGYTF.

DNA for the CDR3: TGTGCCAGCAGTTCACATACCCCTCTGGTGGCAGCAAACTATGGCTACACCTTC. This translates into CASSSHTPLVAANYGYTF. The rearrangement links TRBV12-3 or TRBV12-4 to TRBJ1-2; D not resolved. The length of the CDR3 is 18 residues. Deletions cut 4 bases from V and 2 bases from J, with 23 bases between.

This clonotype appeared a few times. V is TRBV4-3 and J is TRBJ2-5; 11 nucleotides match TRBD1. The germline gives CDR1 LGHNA, CDR2 YSLEER. V lost 4 bases, J lost 4 bases, and 5 bases stayed unmatched. This CDR3 has 15 residues. CDR3 DNA: TGCGCCAGCAGCCCTTTGGGACAGGGGGGAGAGACCCAGTACTTC. Its translation: CASSPLGQGGETQYF.

This clonotype was counted a few times. One junction end disagrees with the germline gene, perhaps due to a read error. The chain recombines TRBV7-9 with TRBJ1-2; TRBD1 is a possible D gene (6 bases). CDR1 and CDR2 (germline): SEHNR, FQNEAQ (reference sequence). The CDR3 is 11 amino acids. The CDR3 here is CASSLEQGCSF. In DNA form, the CDR3 reads TGTGCCAGCAGCTTAGAACAGGGTTGCTCCTTC.

V is TRBV24-1 and J is TRBJ1-5; 10 bases line up with TRBD1. J gave up 2 bases and V 9 bases, and 12 bases lay outside the gene matches. The CDR3 sequence is 17 residues long. In germline, CDR1 is KGHDR, CDR2 SFDVKD. The CDR3 is CATPGTGAVVCNQPQHF. For the CDR3, the DNA is TGTGCCACCCCCGGGACAGGGGCGGTCGTTTGCAATCAGCCCCAGCATTTT.

This clonotype was found many times. The chain carries TRBV19 and TRBJ2-7, with D tentatively TRBD1 (5 bases). The CDR3 runs to 13 residues. Per the germline V gene, CDR1 is LNHDA and CDR2 is SQIVND (reference sequence). V was clipped by 7 bases and J by 6 bases, with 16 bases between them. CDR3 nucleotide sequence: TGTGCCAGTATCAGGGCAGGGCCGAGCGAGCAGTACTTC. It codes for CASIRAGPSEQYF.